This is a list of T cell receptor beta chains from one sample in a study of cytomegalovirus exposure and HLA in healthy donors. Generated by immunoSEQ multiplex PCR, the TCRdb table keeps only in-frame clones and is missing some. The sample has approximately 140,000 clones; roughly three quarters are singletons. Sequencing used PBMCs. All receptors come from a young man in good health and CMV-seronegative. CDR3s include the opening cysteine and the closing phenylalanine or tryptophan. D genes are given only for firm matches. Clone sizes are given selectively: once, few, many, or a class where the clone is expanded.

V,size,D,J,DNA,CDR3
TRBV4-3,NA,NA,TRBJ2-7,TGCGCCAGCAGCCAAGAAGGCAGGGGGGCTTTACACGAGCAGTACTTC,CASSQEGRGALHEQYF
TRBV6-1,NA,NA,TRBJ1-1,TGTGCCAGCAGCAAAGGGAGTAGGCGGATACGAGCTTTCTTT,CASSKGSRRIRAFF
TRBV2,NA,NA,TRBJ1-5,TGTGCCAGCAGTTACCCGACCTACTATAGCAATCAGCCCCAGCATTTT,CASSYPTYYSNQPQHF
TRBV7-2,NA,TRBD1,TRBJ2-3,TGTGCCAGCAGCATAAGGACAGGGGGCGGCGATACGCAGTATTTT,CASSIRTGGGDTQYF
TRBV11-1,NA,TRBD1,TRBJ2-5,TGTGCCAGCAGCGCAAGGTCGACAGGGAGAGGGCTACTGCAAGAGACCCAGTACTTC,CASSARSTGRGLLQETQYF
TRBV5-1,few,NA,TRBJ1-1,TGCGCCAGCAGCTTGGGGGCCACAAGGACTGAAGCTTTCTTT,CASSLGATRTEAFF
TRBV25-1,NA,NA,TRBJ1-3,TGTGCCAGCAGTTTAAATTCGGGGATACCCTCTGGAAACACCATATATTTT,CASSLNSGIPSGNTIYF
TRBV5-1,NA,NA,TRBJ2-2,TGCGCCAGCAGCTCTAAGGGGACGAACACCGGGGAGCTGTTTTTT,CASSSKGTNTGELFF
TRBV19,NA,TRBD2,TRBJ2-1,TGTGCCAGTAGTGGGGGGGGGTACTACAATGAGCAGTTCTTC,CASSGGGYYNEQFF
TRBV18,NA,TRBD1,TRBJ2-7,TGTGCCAGCTCACCAGTCTCGGGGACAGGGGGCGAGCAGTACTTC,CASSPVSGTGGEQYF
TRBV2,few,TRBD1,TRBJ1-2,TGTGCCAGCAGTCGTTTTCAGACAGGGTATGATGGCTACACCTTC,CASSRFQTGYDGYTF
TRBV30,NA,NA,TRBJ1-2,TGTGCCTGGAGTGTAGGGGGGGACTATGGCTACACCTTC,CAWSVGGDYGYTF
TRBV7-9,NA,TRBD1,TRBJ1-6,TGTGCCAGCAGCGGACTGGGGACAGGTCCTCTTTCGTATAATTCACCCCTCCACTTT,CASSGLGTGPLSYNSPLHF
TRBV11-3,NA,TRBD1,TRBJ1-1,TGTGCCAGCAGCTTAGGCCAGGGGGCGACTGAAGCTTTCTTT,CASSLGQGATEAFF
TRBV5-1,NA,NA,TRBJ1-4,TGCGCCAGCAGCTTCGGTGCGGGGCGGGGTGAAAAACTGTTTTTT,CASSFGAGRGEKLFF
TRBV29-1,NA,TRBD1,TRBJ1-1,TGCAGCGTTCCAGGGGGCGCGGTAGCTTTCTTT,CSVPGGAVAFF
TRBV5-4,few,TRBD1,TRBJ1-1,TGTGCCAGCAGCATCGGGACAGCCGAAGGAGCTTTCTTT,CASSIGTAEGAFF
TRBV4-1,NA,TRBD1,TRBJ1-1,TGCGCCAGCAGCCTAACGAAGGGGGCCAACACTGAAGCTTTCTTT,CASSLTKGANTEAFF
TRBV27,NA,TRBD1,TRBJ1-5,TGTGCCAGCAGTATGACAGGGAGTCAGCCCCAGCATTTT,CASSMTGSQPQHF
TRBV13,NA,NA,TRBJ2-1,TGTGCCAGCAGTCGTGGGGGGGCTGAGCAGTTCTTC,CASSRGGAEQFF
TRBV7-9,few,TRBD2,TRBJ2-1,TGTGCCAGCAGCCTGGGACTAGCGGGGGGGCATGAGCAGTTCTTC,CASSLGLAGGHEQFF
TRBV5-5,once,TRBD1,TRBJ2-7,TGTGCCAGCAGCTTAACCGGGACAGGGACCTACGAGCAGTACTTC,CASSLTGTGTYEQYF
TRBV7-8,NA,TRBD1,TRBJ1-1,TGTGCCAGCAGCAAGGGAAGACAGGGATACACTGAAGCTTTCTTT,CASSKGRQGYTEAFF
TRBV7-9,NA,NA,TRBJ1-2,TGTGCCAGCAGCCGGGACACCTCCGGCCCCTATGGCTACACCTTC,CASSRDTSGPYGYTF
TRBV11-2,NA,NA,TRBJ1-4,TGTGCCAGCAGCTTAGGAGGGGGTACTCTGTTTTTT,CASSLGGGTLFF
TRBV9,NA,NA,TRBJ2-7,TGTGCCAGCAGCGTAGACCAGGGGAGATACGAGCAGTACTTC,CASSVDQGRYEQYF
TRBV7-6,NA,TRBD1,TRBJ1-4,TGTGCCAGCAGCCCCCGTGGGGACAGGAATGAAAAACTGTTTTTT,CASSPRGDRNEKLFF
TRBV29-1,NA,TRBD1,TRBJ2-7,TGCAGCGTATGGGACAGTACCTACGAGCAGTACTTC,CSVWDSTYEQYF
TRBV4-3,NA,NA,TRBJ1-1,TGCGCCAGCAGCCAAGATCGGGACTCCCGCCCCGGGGAGGCTTTCTTT,CASSQDRDSRPGEAFF
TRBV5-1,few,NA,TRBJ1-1,TGCGCCAGCAGCTGGAACTCAGGGGCGCTGAACACTGAAGCTTTCTTT,CASSWNSGALNTEAFF
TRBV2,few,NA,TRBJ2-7,TGTGCCAGCAGTCGCCTAGCTTTCGAGCAGTACTTC,CASSRLAFEQYF
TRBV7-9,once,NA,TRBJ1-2,TGTGCCAGCAGCCCCGGGGAGGGCAGGGCGGGCTATGGCTACACCTTC,CASSPGEGRAGYGYTF
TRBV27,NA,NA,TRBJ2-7,TGTGCCAGCAGTCCCGCCAGGGTAGTAAGTCACGAGCAGTACTTC,CASSPARVVSHEQYF
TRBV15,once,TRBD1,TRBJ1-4,TGTGCCACCAGCGGCTACCTTGACAGGGGTAATGAAAAACTGTTTTTT,CATSGYLDRGNEKLFF
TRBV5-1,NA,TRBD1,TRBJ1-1,TGCGCCAGCAGCTTGGGGACAGGGGACACTGAAGCTTTCTTT,CASSLGTGDTEAFF
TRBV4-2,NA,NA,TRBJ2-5,TGTGCCAGCAGCCAAGTTTCTTTATTAGGGGGAGAGACCCAGTACTTC,CASSQVSLLGGETQYF
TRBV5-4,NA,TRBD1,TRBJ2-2,TGTGCCACCCAGGGGGTGAACACCGGGGAGCTGTTTTTT,CATQGVNTGELFF
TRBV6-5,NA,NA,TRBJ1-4,TGTGCCAGCAGTTACATAAGACAGTCTAATGAAAAACTGTTTTTT,CASSYIRQSNEKLFF
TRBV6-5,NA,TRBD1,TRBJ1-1,TGTGCCAGCAGTAGGACAGGGTCCGAAGCTTTCTTT,CASSRTGSEAFF
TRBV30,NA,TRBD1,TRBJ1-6,TGTGCCTGGAGCCCTAGTTTGGCAGGGGGGAATTGGCCCCTCCACTTT,CAWSPSLAGGNWPLHF
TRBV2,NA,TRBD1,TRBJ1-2,TGTGCCAGCAGGGCCGGGACAGTTTATGGCTACACCTTC,CASRAGTVYGYTF
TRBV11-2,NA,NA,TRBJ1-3,TGTGCCAGCAGCCCGATTCGGACAAGGGTTCGATATTTT,CASSPIRTRVRYF
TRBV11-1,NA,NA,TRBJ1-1,TGTGCCAGCAGCACTGGCCTTGGGCGCACTGAAGCTTTCTTT,CASSTGLGRTEAFF
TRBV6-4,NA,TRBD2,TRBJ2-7,TGTGCCAGCAGTAAGCTAGCGGGGGGGATCGACGAGCAGTACTTC,CASSKLAGGIDEQYF
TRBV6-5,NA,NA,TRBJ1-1,TGTGCCAGCAGCACAGTGAACACTGAAGCTTTCTTT,CASSTVNTEAFF
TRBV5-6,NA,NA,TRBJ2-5,TGTGCCAGCAGCCTGGAGACAGGGACGGGGGAAGAGACCCAGTACTTC,CASSLETGTGEETQYF